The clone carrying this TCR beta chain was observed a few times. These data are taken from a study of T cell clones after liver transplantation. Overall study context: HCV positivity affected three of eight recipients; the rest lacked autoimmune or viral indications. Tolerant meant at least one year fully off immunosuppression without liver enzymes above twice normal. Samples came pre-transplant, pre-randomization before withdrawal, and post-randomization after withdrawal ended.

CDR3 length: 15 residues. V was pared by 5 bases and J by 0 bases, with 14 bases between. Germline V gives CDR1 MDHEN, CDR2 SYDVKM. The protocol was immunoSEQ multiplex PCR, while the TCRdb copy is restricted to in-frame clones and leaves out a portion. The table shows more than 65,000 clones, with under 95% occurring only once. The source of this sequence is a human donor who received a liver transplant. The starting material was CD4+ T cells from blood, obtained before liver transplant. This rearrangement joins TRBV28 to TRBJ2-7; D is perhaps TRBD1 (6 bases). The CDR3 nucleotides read TGTGCCAGCAGTGTCGGACAGACCTACTCCTACGAGCAGTACTTC. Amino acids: CASSVGQTYSYEQYF.